This TCR beta chain comes out of a study of T cell responses to AZD1222 COVID-19 vaccine. General observations from the study: Regions 160-218 and 743-854 dominated among vaccine-associated CD4 TCRs spanning spike. White British ancestry dominated among donors, who included more females, and clonal diversity was possibly underestimated.

Germline assignment: CDR1 MGHRA and CDR2 YSYEKL. The CDR3 is made up of 14 amino acids. The germline V and J ends were trimmed by 0 bases and 8 bases, with 13 bases remaining between them. Repertoires were generated with immunoSEQ multiplex PCR, while TCRdb's copy carries only in-frame clones and drops some. The sample carries over 110,000 clones, roughly 92% recorded once. As concerns this clone: Its matching antigen is unknown.

The starting material was peripheral blood, obtained 28 days after the second AZD1222 dose. The V gene is TRBV4-1, the J gene TRBJ1-2; D ambiguous. The sequence was collected from an adult who received the AZD1222 COVID-19 vaccine. For the CDR3, the DNA is TGCGCCAGCAGCCAAGAGTGGACGGGGTTGGGCTACACCTTC. Translated, it gives CASSQEWTGLGYTF.